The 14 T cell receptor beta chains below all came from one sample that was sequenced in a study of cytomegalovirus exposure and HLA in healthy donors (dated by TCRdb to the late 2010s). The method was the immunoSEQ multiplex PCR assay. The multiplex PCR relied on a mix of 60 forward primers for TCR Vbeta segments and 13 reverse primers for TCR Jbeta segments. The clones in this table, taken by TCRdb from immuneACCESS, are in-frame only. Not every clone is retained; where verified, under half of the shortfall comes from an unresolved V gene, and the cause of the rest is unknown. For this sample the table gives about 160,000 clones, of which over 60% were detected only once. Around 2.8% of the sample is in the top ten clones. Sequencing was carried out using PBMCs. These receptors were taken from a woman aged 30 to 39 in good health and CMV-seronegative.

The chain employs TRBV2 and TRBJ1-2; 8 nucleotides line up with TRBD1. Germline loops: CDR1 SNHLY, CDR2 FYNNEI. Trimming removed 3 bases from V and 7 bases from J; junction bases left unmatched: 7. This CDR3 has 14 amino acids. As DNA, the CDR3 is TGTGCCAGCAGTGAGTCCGGGACAGGCATTGGCTACACCTTC. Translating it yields CASSESGTGIGYTF.

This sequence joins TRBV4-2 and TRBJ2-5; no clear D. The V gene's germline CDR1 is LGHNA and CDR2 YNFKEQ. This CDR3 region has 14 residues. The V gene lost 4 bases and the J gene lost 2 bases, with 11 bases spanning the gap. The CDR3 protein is CASSPGLIQETQYF. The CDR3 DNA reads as TGTGCCAGCAGCCCTGGCCTGATTCAAGAGACCCAGTACTTC.

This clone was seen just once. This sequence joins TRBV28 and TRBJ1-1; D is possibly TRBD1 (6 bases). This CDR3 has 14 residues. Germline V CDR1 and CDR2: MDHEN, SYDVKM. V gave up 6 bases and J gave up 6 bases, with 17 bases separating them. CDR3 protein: CASRVYGGRAEAFF. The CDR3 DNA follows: TGTGCCAGCAGAGTTTACGGGGGGCGAGCTGAAGCTTTCTTT.

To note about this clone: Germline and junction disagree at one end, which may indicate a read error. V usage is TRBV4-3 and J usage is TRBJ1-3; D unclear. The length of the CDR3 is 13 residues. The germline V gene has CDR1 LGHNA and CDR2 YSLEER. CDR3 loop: CASSQVRGSTIYF. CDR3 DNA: TGCGCCAGCAGCCAAGTACGAGGAAGCACCATATATTTT.

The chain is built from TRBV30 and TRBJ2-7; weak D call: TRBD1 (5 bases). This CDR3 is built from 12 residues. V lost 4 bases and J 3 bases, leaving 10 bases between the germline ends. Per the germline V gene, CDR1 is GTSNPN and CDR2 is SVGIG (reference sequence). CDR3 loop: CAWTQGVYEQYF. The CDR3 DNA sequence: TGTGCCTGGACGCAGGGTGTCTACGAGCAGTACTTC. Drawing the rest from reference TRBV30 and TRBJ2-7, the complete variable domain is SQTIHQWPATLVQPVGSPLSLECTVEGTSNPNLYWYRQAAGRGLQLLFYSVGIGQISSEVPQNLSASRPQDRQFILSSKKLLLSDSGFYLCAWTQGVYEQYFGPGTRLTVT.

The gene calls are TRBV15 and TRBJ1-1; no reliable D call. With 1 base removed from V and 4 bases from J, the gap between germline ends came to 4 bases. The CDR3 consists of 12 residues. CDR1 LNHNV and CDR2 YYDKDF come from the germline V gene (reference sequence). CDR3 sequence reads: CATSRGGTEAFF. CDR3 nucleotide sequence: TGTGCCACCAGCAGAGGAGGCACTGAAGCTTTCTTT.

CDR3 region: CASSDTSRTQYF. In nucleotides, the CDR3 is TGTGCCAGCTCAGACACTAGCCGTACGCAGTATTTT. The genes are TRBV18 and TRBJ2-3; D might be TRBD2 (6 bases). Germline V lookup: CDR1 KGHSH, CDR2 LQKENI. Between the trimmed V and J ends, which lost 5 bases and 8 bases, there was a span of 11 bases. The CDR3 spans 12 residues.

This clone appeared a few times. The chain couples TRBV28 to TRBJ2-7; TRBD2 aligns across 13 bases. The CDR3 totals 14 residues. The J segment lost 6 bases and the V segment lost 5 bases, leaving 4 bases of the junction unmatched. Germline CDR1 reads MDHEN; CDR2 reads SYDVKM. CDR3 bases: TGTGCCAGCAGTCAGACTAGCGGGGGGTTCGAGCAGTACTTC. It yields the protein CASSQTSGGFEQYF.

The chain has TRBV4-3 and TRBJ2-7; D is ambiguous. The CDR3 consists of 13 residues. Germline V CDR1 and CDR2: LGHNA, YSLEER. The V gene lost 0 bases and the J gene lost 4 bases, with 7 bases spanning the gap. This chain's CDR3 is CASSQDSGYEQYF. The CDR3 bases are TGCGCCAGCAGCCAAGATTCAGGATACGAGCAGTACTTC.

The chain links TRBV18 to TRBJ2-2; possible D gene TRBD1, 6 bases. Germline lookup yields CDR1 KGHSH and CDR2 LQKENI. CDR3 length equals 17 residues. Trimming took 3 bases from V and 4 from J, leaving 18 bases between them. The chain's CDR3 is CASSPGLQGSVTGELFF. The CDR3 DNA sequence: TGTGCCAGCTCACCGGGCCTACAGGGTTCTGTCACCGGGGAGCTGTTTTTT.

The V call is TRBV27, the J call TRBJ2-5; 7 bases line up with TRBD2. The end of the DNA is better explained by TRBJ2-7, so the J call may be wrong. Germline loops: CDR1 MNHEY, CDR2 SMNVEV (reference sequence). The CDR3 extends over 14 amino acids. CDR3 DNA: TGTGCCAGCAGTTTCGGGAGGCACTCCTACGAGCAGTACTTC. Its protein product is CASSFGRHSYEQYF.

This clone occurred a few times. This CDR3 reads CASSLSRQSVEYF. The CDR3 DNA reads as TGTGCCAGCAGCCTATCAAGACAGTCCGTGGAGTACTTC. V and J are TRBV5-6 and TRBJ2-7, with a weak D call TRBD1 (5 bases). Germline V gives CDR1 SGHDT, CDR2 YYEEEE. This CDR3 is built from 13 residues. The V end lost 4 bases, the J end lost 11 bases, and 19 bases lay between the germline ends.

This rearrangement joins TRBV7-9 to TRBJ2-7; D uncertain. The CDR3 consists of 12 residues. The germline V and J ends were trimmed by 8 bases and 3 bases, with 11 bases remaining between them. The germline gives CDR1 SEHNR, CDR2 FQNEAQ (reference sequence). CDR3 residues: CASARSNYEQYF. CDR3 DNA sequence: TGTGCCAGCGCAAGAAGCAACTACGAGCAGTACTTC.

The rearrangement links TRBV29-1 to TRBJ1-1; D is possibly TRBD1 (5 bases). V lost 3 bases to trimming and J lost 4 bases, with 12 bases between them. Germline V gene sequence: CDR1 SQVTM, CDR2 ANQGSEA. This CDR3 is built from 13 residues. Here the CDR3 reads CSVERGLATEAFF. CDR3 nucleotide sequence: TGCAGCGTTGAGCGGGGACTCGCCACTGAAGCTTTCTTT.